The 9 T cell receptor beta chains below come from one sample, sequenced in a study of T cells in women clearing cervical HPV infection. TCRdb's copy holds only in-frame clones and misses some; the assay was immunoSEQ multiplex PCR. The sample has 46,000 or so clones, and its top ten clones hold roughly 36%. The sample taken for sequencing was blood buffy coat. The source of these receptors is a woman aged 18-70 years with a cervical HPV16 infection that either progressed to CIN3+ or cleared (not recorded which).

With regard to this clone: The DNA ends 3 residues before the CDR3 does, and the rest of the CDR3 is filled in from the germline J gene. The chain recombines TRBV20-1 with TRBJ2-4; the D gene is possibly TRBD2 (5 bases). Trimming removed 6 bases at V and 0 bases at J, with 15 bases between. Germline CDR1 and CDR2: DFQATT and SNEGSKA (reference sequence). This CDR3 is 15 amino acids long. The part of the CDR3 DNA that was read is TGCAGTGCCATCCTAGCTCCTCCAGCCAAAAACATT. The encoded protein is CSAILAPPAKNI. The full CDR3 sequence reads CSAILAPPAKNIQYF.

A word on this clone: With the read ending 3 residues before the CDR3 end, the germline J gene is used to fill in that end. V gene TRBV18 combines with J gene TRBJ2-3; D may be TRBD1 (5 bases). Per the germline V gene, CDR1 is KGHSH and CDR2 is LQKENI. The CDR3 is 15 amino acids. The part of the CDR3 DNA that was read is TGTGCCAGCTCACCACTGCAGGGAACCAATCAGCCG. Translating gives CASSPLQGTNQP. In full, the CDR3 reads CASSPLQGTNQPQYF.

Notes on this clone: The read ends 3 residues before the CDR3 terminus; that terminus is restored from the germline J gene. The V gene is TRBV6-1, the J gene TRBJ1-2, with 7 nucleotides matching TRBD1. V lost 2 bases, J lost 0 bases, and 6 bases stayed unmatched. The CDR3 runs to 16 residues. The germline CDR1 and CDR2 sequences are MNHNS and SASEGT. CDR3 region: CASSESRTGSNYGYTF. The CDR3 DNA, read in part, is TGTGCCAGCAGTGAATCTAGGACAGGCTCTAACTATGGC.

The chain's CDR3 is CASSSAGERTNEKLFF. CDR3 DNA, as far as it was read: TGTGCCAGCTCGTCAGCGGGGGAGAGGACTAATGAAAAA. The V and J genes are TRBV18 and TRBJ1-4; D is perhaps TRBD1 (5 bases). The sequenced fragment ends 3 residues before the CDR3 boundary, so the rest is inferred from the germline J gene. The CDR3 is 16 amino acids. The germline V gene encodes CDR1 KGHSH and CDR2 LQKENI. Deletions cut 6 bases from V and 2 bases from J, with 16 bases between.

A note on this clone: Read coverage stops 3 residues before the CDR3 terminus; the germline J gene supplies the remainder. The chain recombines TRBV19 with TRBJ2-1; 7 bases map to TRBD2. This CDR3 contains 17 residues. The V gene end was trimmed by 0 bases and the J gene end by 2 bases; junction bases not matched to a gene: 7. Per the germline V gene, CDR1 is LNHDA and CDR2 is SQIVND (reference sequence). The CDR3 bases that were read are TGTGCCAGTAGTATAGACAGTACCGGGGGGACCTACAATGAG. Protein: CASSIDSTGGTYNE. The complete CDR3 sequence is CASSIDSTGGTYNEQFF.

As regards this clone: The CDR3 end lies 3 residues beyond the end of the read and is filled in from the germline J gene. The chain couples TRBV20-1 to TRBJ2-7; D ambiguous. CDR3 size: 11 residues. Deletions cut 7 bases from V and 0 bases from J, with 7 bases between. Germline loops: CDR1 DFQATT, CDR2 SNEGSKA (reference sequence). Here the CDR3 reads CSGGSSYEQYF. The part of the CDR3 DNA that was read is TGCAGTGGAGGCAGCTCCTACGAG.

Comment on this clone: The CDR3 end lies 3 residues beyond the end of the read and is filled in from the germline J gene. The V and J genes are TRBV6-1 and TRBJ2-5, with a possible D match to TRBD2 (7 bases). V was cut by 3 bases and J by 4 bases, with 15 bases left in between. The CDR3 runs 15 residues. The V gene's germline CDR1 is MNHNS and CDR2 SASEGT. CDR3 in amino acids: CASSEVGGPGETQYF. The sequenced part of the CDR3 DNA is TGTGCCAGCAGTGAGGTGGGGGGGCCGGGAGAGACC.

With regard to this clone: The observed sequence ends 3 residues before the CDR3 terminus, with the missing tail filled in from the germline J gene. V and J are TRBV7-3 and TRBJ2-2, with 9 bases that match TRBD1. Germline V gives CDR1 SGHTA, CDR2 FQGTGA. The CDR3 is 15 residues long. V trimming: 5 bases; J trimming: 5 bases; junction bases outside the gene matches: 6. This chain's CDR3 is CASSPGQGLTGELFF. CDR3 DNA, as far as it was read: TGTGCCAGCAGCCCAGGACAGGGGTTGACCGGGGAG.

As regards this clone: Read data end 3 residues before the CDR3 end; the end is taken from the germline J gene. V is TRBV18 and J is TRBJ2-7; D tentatively fits TRBD1 or TRBD2 (5 bases each). Trimming removed 2 bases from V and 0 bases from J, with 14 bases in between. From germline, CDR1 is KGHSH and CDR2 LQKENI. The CDR3 sequence is 16 residues long. The CDR3 region is CASSPSIEGSSYEQYF. The CDR3 bases that were read are TGTGCCAGCTCACCAAGTATAGAGGGGAGCTCCTACGAG.